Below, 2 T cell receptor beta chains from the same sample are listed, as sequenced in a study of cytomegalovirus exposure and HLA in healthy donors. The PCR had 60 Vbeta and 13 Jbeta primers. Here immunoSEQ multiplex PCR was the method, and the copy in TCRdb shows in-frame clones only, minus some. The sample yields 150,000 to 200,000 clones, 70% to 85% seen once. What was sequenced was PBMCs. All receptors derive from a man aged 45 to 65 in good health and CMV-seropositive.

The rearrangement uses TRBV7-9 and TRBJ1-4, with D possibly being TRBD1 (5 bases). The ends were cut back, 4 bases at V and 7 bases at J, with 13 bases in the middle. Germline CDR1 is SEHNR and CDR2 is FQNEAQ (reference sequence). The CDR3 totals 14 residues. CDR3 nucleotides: TGTGCCAGCAGCTCCGACAGTCTTGGTGAAAAACTGTTTTTT. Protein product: CASSSDSLGEKLFF.

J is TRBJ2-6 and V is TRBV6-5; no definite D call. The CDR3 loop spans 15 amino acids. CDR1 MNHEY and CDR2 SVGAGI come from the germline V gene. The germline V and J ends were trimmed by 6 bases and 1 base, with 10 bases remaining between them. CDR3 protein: CASSLTSSGANVLTF. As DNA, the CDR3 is TGTGCCAGCAGCCTCACTTCATCTGGGGCCAACGTCCTGACTTTC.